This is a list of T cell receptor beta chains from one sample in a study of blood T cell repertoires in COVID-19. Clones were read by immunoSEQ multiplex PCR, and TCRdb kept only the in-frame ones, dropping some. Of 73,000 or so clones listed, about 91% are singletons. Input material: peripheral blood. The receptors were gathered from a human donor with active COVID-19. The donor label of this sample is uncertain. Each CDR3 is given with its conserved first and last residue. Only some rows state a clone size, as once, few, many or a class for expanded clones.

V	size	J	CDR3
TRBV29-1	.	TRBJ2-1	CSTGPRGEQFF
TRBV27	.	TRBJ2-7	CASSLKQGPGEQYF
TRBV6-4	.	TRBJ1-6	CASSDSRQGNSPLHF
TRBV27	.	TRBJ1-2	CASSFGQGRGYTF
TRBV7-2	.	TRBJ1-6	CASSLGGRQGPNSPLHF
TRBV6-4	.	TRBJ2-3	CASSSLAGGGDTQYF
TRBV7-9	.	TRBJ1-5	CASSPGQGSNQPQHF
TRBV7-2	.	TRBJ2-1	CASSGGTSGRPGTQFF
TRBV7-8	.	TRBJ2-6	CASSLAERARSGANVLTF
TRBV9	.	TRBJ2-2	CASSVGPTHTGELFF
TRBV18	.	TRBJ1-4	CASTTGVDAMGNEKLFF
TRBV14	.	TRBJ1-4	CASSQGLNEKLFF
TRBV4-3	.	TRBJ2-7	CASSRQGRPSGYEQYF
TRBV18	.	TRBJ2-1	CASSRTGQGAYEQFF
TRBV6-1	.	TRBJ1-5	CASSEYLPHQPQHF
TRBV19	.	TRBJ1-3	CATVVGDTIYF
TRBV7-9	.	TRBJ1-1	CASSFRQHEAFF
TRBV3-1/TRBV3-2	.	TRBJ1-1	CASSQGGTEAFF
TRBV5-1	.	TRBJ1-3	CASSLAGTGASSGNTIYF
TRBV15	.	TRBJ2-3	CATSRGGTSTDTQYF
TRBV30	.	TRBJ2-5	CAGQGAGETQYF
TRBV5-4	.	TRBJ2-5	CASSFSQGIQETQYF
TRBV5-1	.	TRBJ2-6	CASSLVSSGANVLTF
TRBV5-1	once	TRBJ1-2	CASSLRTPDARANYGYTF
TRBV7-2	few	TRBJ1-5	CASSSQGANQPQHF
TRBV20-1	.	TRBJ1-1	CSARDRYLAFF
TRBV6-5	.	TRBJ2-5	CASSRTVQETQYF
TRBV5-4	.	TRBJ2-5	CASSLSGVETQYF
TRBV5-4	.	TRBJ2-1	CASSPGVSNEQFF
TRBV6-5	.	TRBJ2-1	CASSYLRYRGGDEQFF
TRBV29-1	.	TRBJ1-2	CSVVTGQADGGYTF
TRBV27	.	TRBJ1-4	CASSLYRGTNEKLFF
TRBV9	.	TRBJ1-5	CASSKGVQINQPQHF
TRBV6-6	once	TRBJ2-7	CASTIRGEHYEQYF
TRBV28	.	TRBJ2-1	CASRSASGTGLYNEQFF
TRBV7-8	.	TRBJ1-5	CASSTGTGVNQPQHF
TRBV28	.	TRBJ2-1	CASSLVHHEQFF
TRBV19	few	TRBJ1-5	CASTDRYNQPQHF
TRBV3-1/TRBV3-2	.	TRBJ2-5	CASSQADLIGETQYF
TRBV7-6	.	TRBJ2-5	CASSLGSGGAETQYF
TRBV19	.	TRBJ2-7	CASSIEYASYEQYF
TRBV20-1	.	TRBJ2-1	CSSGTYNEQFF
TRBV20-1	.	TRBJ2-4	CSASASGNIQYF
TRBV7-2	.	TRBJ2-7	CASSLEQGPYEQYF
TRBV19	.	TRBJ2-7	CASSQDRGPLPAYEQYF
TRBV3-1/TRBV3-2	.	TRBJ1-6	CASSQRDRSSPLHF
TRBV5-6	.	TRBJ2-3	CASSRGAGEPDTQYF
TRBV6-5	.	TRBJ2-2	CASTPTPGNTGELFF
TRBV5-4	.	TRBJ2-1	CASSAPGTRGDEQFF
TRBV10-1	once	TRBJ2-4	CASSEGTLAKNIQYF
TRBV7-2	.	TRBJ2-1	CASSLQGIYSNEQFF
TRBV2	once	TRBJ1-6	CASKTETYNSPLHF
TRBV5-1	.	TRBJ2-3	CASSSTGGNTDTQYF
TRBV2	.	TRBJ2-3	CASKVAGGPTDTQYF
TRBV15	.	TRBJ2-7	CATSRAGGVVTTKQYF